This entry concerns a single TCR beta chain. The data stem from a study of cytomegalovirus exposure and HLA in healthy donors. PCR was performed using 60 Vbeta and 13 Jbeta primers. Using immunoSEQ multiplex PCR, the repertoire was profiled, and TCRdb retains in-frame clones only, with some absent. This table has 150,000 to 200,000 clones, around 74% appearing once. The CDR3 length is 15 residues. CDR1 and CDR2 from the germline V gene are LNHDA and SQIVND (reference sequence). V dropped 7 bases and J dropped 0 bases, with 15 bases sitting between them. The receptor's source is a female donor in good health and CMV-seronegative. The chain carries TRBV19 and TRBJ1-2; tentative D call: TRBD1 (6 bases). Sequenced sample: PBMCs. CDR3 bases: TGTGCCAGTACCCTCTGGGAGGGGGCTAACTATGGCTACACCTTC. Translation: CASTLWEGANYGYTF.